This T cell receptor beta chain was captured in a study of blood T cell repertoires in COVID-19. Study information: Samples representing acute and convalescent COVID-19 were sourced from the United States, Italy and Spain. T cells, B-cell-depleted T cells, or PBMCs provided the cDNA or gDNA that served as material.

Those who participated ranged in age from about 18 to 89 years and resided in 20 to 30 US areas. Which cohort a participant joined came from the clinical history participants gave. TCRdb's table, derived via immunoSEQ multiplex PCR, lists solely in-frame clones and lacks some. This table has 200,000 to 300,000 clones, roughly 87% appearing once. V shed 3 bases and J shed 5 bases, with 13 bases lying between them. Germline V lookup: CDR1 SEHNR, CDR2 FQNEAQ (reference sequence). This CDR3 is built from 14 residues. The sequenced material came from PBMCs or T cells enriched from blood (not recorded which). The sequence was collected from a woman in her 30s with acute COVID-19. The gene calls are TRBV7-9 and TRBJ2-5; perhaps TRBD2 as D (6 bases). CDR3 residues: CASSFGGSQETQYF. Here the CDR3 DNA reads TGTGCCAGCAGCTTCGGGGGATCGCAGGAGACCCAGTACTTC.